Below, one TCR beta chain is given with its context. The antigen is not known. The data originate from a study of shared clonotypes between healthy human individuals. Study-level background: The cohort had two women and three men, ages 18 to 49. Every donor yielded three CD4 naive, three CD4 memory, two CD8 naive and one CD8 memory plate. Study-wide results and limits: When compared with the clonotypes that were shared by all four sorted-subset donors, the non-shared clonotypes turned out to have lower generation probabilities.

The deep-level immunoSEQ assay was used. The data were produced by immunoSEQ multiplex PCR, yet TCRdb's version contains in-frame clones alone and is incomplete. The sample consists of some 2.1 million clones, about 95% of them appearing once. Naive CD8 cells were CD45RO-negative, positively selected for CCR7, excluding terminally differentiated effector memory CD45RA+ cells. The sequence was collected from a young man in good health. The source material was naive CD8+ T cells sorted from blood.

CDR3 protein: CSVGINTEAFF. For the CDR3, the DNA is TGCAGCGTTGGAATAAACACTGAAGCTTTCTTT. The genes are TRBV29-1 and TRBJ1-1, with unresolved D. This CDR3 contains 11 residues. V lost 4 bases and J lost 2, with 5 bases in between. CDR1 is SQVTM and CDR2 is ANQGSEA in the germline V gene.